This TCR beta chain is from a study of cytomegalovirus exposure and HLA in healthy donors. Notes on the study in general: Most CMV-associated TCR beta chains were later found to appear HLA-restricted.

The PCR used 60 Vbeta and 13 Jbeta primers. Data came from immunoSEQ multiplex PCR; TCRdb stores just in-frame clones and leaves some out. Altogether more than 95,000 clones are present, about 80% being singletons, with the ten largest covering 2% to 2.5%. This CDR3 spans 15 amino acids. As for this clone: Its antigen is unknown.

The clonotype originates from a man aged 25-45 years in good health and CMV-seronegative. The chain has TRBV12-2 and TRBJ1-4; the table's D call of TRBD1 was not tested on the DNA. TRBV12-2 is a pseudogene segment. Sequencing was performed on PBMCs. CDR3 nucleotide sequence: TGTGCAAGTCGCTTAGCCCGGACATCTAATGAAAAACTGTTTTTT. This codes for CASRLARTSNEKLFF.